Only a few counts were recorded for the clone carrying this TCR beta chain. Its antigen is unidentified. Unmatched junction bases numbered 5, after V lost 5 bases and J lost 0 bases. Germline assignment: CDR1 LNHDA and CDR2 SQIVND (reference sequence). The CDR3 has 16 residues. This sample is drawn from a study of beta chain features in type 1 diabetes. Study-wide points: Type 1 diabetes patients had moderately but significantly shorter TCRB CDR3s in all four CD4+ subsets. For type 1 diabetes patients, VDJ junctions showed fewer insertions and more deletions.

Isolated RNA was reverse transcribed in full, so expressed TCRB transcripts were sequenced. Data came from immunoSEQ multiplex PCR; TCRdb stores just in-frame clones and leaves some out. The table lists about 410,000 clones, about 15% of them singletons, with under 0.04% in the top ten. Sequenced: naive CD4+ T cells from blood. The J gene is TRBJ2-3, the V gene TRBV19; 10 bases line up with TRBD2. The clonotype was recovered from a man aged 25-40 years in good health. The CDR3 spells CASSSIAGGSTDTQYF. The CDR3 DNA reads TGTGCCAGTAGTTCGATAGCGGGGGGCAGCACAGATACGCAGTATTTT.